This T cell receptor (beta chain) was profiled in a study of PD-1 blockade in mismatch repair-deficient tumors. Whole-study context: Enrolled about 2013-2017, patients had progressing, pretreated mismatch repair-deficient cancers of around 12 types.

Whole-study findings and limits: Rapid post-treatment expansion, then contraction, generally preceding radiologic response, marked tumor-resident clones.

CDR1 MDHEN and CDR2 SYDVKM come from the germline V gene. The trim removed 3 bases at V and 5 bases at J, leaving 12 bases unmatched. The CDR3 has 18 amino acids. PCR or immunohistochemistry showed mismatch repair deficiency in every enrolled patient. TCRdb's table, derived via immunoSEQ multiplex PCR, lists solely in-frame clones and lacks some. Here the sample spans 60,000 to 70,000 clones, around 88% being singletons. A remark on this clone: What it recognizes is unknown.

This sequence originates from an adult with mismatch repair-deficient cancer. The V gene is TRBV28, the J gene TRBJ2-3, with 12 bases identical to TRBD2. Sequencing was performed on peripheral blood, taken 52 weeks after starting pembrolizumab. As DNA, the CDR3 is TGTGCCAGCAGTTTTGAGACTAGCGGGAGCTTAAGGGGAGATACGCAGTATTTT. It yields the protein CASSFETSGSLRGDTQYF.